The 3 T cell receptor beta chains listed next were all sequenced from one sample in a study of blood T cell repertoires in COVID-19. Profiled with immunoSEQ multiplex PCR; TCRdb holds only in-frame clones, not every one. This sample has nearly 350,000 clones, with around 91% found just once. The material sequenced was peripheral blood. The receptors shown here come from a young woman who had recovered from COVID-19.

The chain has TRBV9 and TRBJ1-5; TRBD1 agrees at 9 bases. Germline V CDR1 and CDR2: SGDLS, YYNGEE. The CDR3 has 14 residues. J lost 7 bases, V lost 1 base, and 3 bases had no gene match. As DNA, the CDR3 is TGTGCCAGCAGCGTAAGACAGGGGGGACAGCCCCAGCATTTT. It specifies CASSVRQGGQPQHF.

This chain links TRBV5-5 with TRBJ2-2, with D perhaps TRBD2 (5 bases). V lost 3 bases and J lost 5, with 8 bases in between. The germline CDR1 and CDR2 sequences are SGHKS and YYEKEE (reference sequence). The length of the CDR3 is 13 residues. The CDR3 sequence is CASSWEWTGELFF. As DNA, the CDR3 is TGTGCCAGCAGCTGGGAGTGGACCGGGGAGCTGTTTTTT.

The chain combines TRBV4-1 with TRBJ2-1, with D perhaps matching TRBD1 (6 bases). The CDR3 length is 15 residues. Between the trimmed V and J ends, which lost 1 base and 1 base, there was a span of 8 bases. Per the germline V gene, CDR1 is MGHRA and CDR2 is YSYEKL. The CDR3 DNA is TGCGCCAGCAGCCAAGGGACAGCTTCCTACAATGAGCAGTTCTTC. Translating it yields CASSQGTASYNEQFF.